This TCR beta chain was captured in a study of cytomegalovirus exposure and HLA in healthy donors (dated by TCRdb to about 2017). General notes on the study: In an earlier analysis of approximately 640 of the donors, 250 to 350 Gb of sequence data and approximately 120 million unique TCR beta sequences from roughly 180 million T cells were reported. An early release covering roughly 640 HLA-typed donors comprised approximately 290 gigabases of sequencing data and around 85 million unique TCR sequences. Of the 350 to 450 genotyped donors, approximately 82% fell in the genetic ancestry cluster associated with self-reported Caucasian donors. The study aimed to test whether signatures of past pathogen exposure could be identified by cataloging public T cell receptors. Using immunosequencing, the study profiled T cell repertoires from about 620 subjects and related those repertoires to cytomegalovirus serostatus. Besides the first cohort of some 670 subjects, a separate validation cohort made up of 120 or so different subjects was used. To predict cytomegalovirus infection status, the study brought together high-throughput TCR immunosequencing, statistical association of individual TCRs with disease status, and machine learning. A later analysis re-analyzed previously published TCR beta repertoires from 660 or so donors and added high-resolution HLA genotyping to study TCR occurrence patterns. Rather than drawing on any new phenotypic data, the later analysis identified candidate immune exposures from TCR beta sequences and the way those sequences occurred across donors. To decide whether each TCR beta V gene segment behaved as functional or pseudogenic, an earlier analysis of over 500 of the donors relied on high-throughput TCR beta sequencing. Donor age, sex, ethnicity and CMV serostatus were compiled together with the repertoire data. In a later genetic analysis, genome-wide SNP genotypes for about 60% of the 666 donors were used, and that subset was treated as a discovery cohort. Every discovery cohort repertoire had been produced on one sequencing platform. Class I and class II HLA loci were covered by the typing at four-digit resolution. Typing coverage varied by locus: about 620-630 donors for A, B, C, DRB1 and DQB1; more than 500 for DQA1; around 610 for DPA1; approximately 470 for DPB1. About 5 DR-DQ haplotypes were handled as single units for association and clustering, since linkage in the cohort was strong. Among about 400 genotyped donors of the cohort, an average of about 220,000 unique TCR beta nucleotide sequences was sequenced per donor, of which about 19% were non-productive. General study outcomes and caveats: The earlier analysis of 587 of the donors excluded about 16 rarely observed V segments, including chromosome 9 orphons, because counts were too low. Three of the identified cytomegalovirus-associated TCR beta chains were confirmed in vitro to be specific for cytomegalovirus antigens. A later analysis associated about 17,000 TCR beta sequences with specific HLA alleles at a false discovery rate of 0.05. In a later analysis, HLA-associated TCR beta chains were found to be more clonally expanded and to have lower generation probabilities than equally common non-associated chains. Because HLA typing was missing for some donors at each locus, association tests included only the typed subset. A later analysis found that most CMV-associated TCR beta chains appeared HLA-restricted, with HLA associations seemingly driven largely by CMV exposure. The cohort was sequenced for TCR beta chains only, and without alpha or paired-chain data the features that could be detected were limited. Several of the top co-occurrence clusters appeared to be linked to parvovirus B19, influenza, CMV and Epstein-Barr virus, according to a later analysis. According to a later analysis, TCR association rates differed among HLA loci, with DRB1 alleles showing the most associated TCRs and HLA-C alleles showing the fewest. The authors suggested that the approach could potentially be extended to other disease states and immunological phenotypes. A later genetic analysis reported fewer N-insertions in productive TCRs among donors in an Asian-associated ancestry cluster than the roughly 700-donor mean. When HLA alleles, especially DR and DQ, strongly co-occurred, attributing TCR associations to individual alleles was difficult. An earlier analysis of approximately 500 of the donors showed that most TCR beta V segments appeared in productive rearrangements either about 87% or about 30% of the time, which broadly matched IMGT annotations. Immune exposure information for the cohort was limited to CMV serostatus. The sequencing pipeline was judged likely to have produced a cluster of highly shared sequence variants as a technical artifact. Most TCR sequences were seen in very few donors, while some public TCRs were found in many individuals. Correlated functional status among segregating V segments might be attributable to linkage disequilibrium, but an unknown experimental factor could not be ruled out. The classifier was reported to diagnose cytomegalovirus status with high specificity and sensitivity in both the original and validation cohorts. A later genetic analysis associated a missense DCLRE1C variant with V-gene and J-gene trimming of TCR beta chains, and an independent cohort replicated the association. A further reported finding was that TCR beta sequences accurately predicted the HLA-A and HLA-B alleles for most subjects in the first cohort. A total of roughly 160 TCR beta chains were listed by the study as associated with cytomegalovirus. Presence/absence analyses assumed roughly uniform sequencing depth across donors, an assumption that may not hold.

The cohort was made up of several hundred healthy bone marrow donors. Cohort members were all nominally healthy when sampled, although unrecorded immune exposures were likely present. The donor tested CMV seronegative, placing the donor among the 350 or so seronegative members of the cohort. A peripheral blood sample was provided by each donor, and peripheral blood mononuclear cells were used for TCR beta sequencing. Genomic DNA was extracted from the blood cell samples with the Qiagen DNeasy Blood Extraction Kit. This clone was seen a few times. It lacks a known antigen. No quality values exist for individual bases; no much larger clone is one base distant. Library preparation was by the immunoSEQ multiplex PCR assay. A mixture of 60 forward primers for TCR Vbeta segments and 13 reverse primers for TCR Jbeta segments was used in the multiplex PCR. Amplification of the CDR3 region of rearranged TCR beta genes was performed with a multiplex PCR assay on genomic DNA. On the Illumina HiSeq System, the amplified TCR beta libraries were sequenced as 87-base-pair reads. Under the source paper's analysis protocol: A later analysis tallied some 79 million unique TCR beta chains across the 600 to 700 repertoires, and approximately 12 million of those chains were shared by two or more donors. To remove PCR and sequencing errors, raw reads were error-corrected and collapsed into unique sequences using a nearest-neighbor algorithm that merged closely related sequences. Alignment of CDR3 sequences to IMGT reference sequences was used to assign V, D and J gene segments. For a sequence to be retained, at least a six-nucleotide match to both a V gene segment and a J gene segment was required. A rearrangement was called productive if the CDR3 had no stop codons and remained in frame with V and J, and every other rearrangement was called non-productive. CDR3 was defined according to IMGT convention as the region running from the second conserved V-encoded cysteine to the conserved J-encoded phenylalanine. In an earlier analysis of roughly 610 of the donors, sequences lacking an unambiguous match to a single V gene segment were excluded. In an earlier analysis of approximately 590 of the donors, V segments were called functional above 56.7% productive rearrangements and were called segregating when the between-donor standard deviation exceeded 5%. A statistical classification framework was built for diagnosing cytomegalovirus status from the catalog of TCR beta chain sequences. In a later analysis, TCR nucleotide sequences were compared against IMGT/GENE-DB human TR gene sequences so that V and J genes could be assigned. The TCRdist pipeline was used in a later analysis to assign CDR3 sequences and most-parsimonious VDJ recombination scenarios. In a later analysis, each TCR beta chain was defined by its CDR3 amino acid sequence together with its V-gene family, and reads without a unique V-gene family were excluded. In a later analysis, approximately 640 highly shared, low-generation-probability nucleotide sequences were removed to address suspected cross-contamination and a sequencing artifact. For each public chain, a later analysis derived a clonal expansion index from normalized ranks of inferred template counts within each repertoire. Generation probabilities in a later analysis came from a VDJ recombination model fitted to out-of-frame rearrangements, and those results were checked against IGoR. In a later analysis, TCR-TCR, TCR-HLA and TCR-CMV co-occurrence was scored with hypergeometric tests, and a repertoire-size bias correction was applied to TCR pairs. To estimate false discovery rates, a later analysis permuted the HLA or CMV assignments 20 times. In a later analysis, co-occurring TCRs were grouped using DBSCAN, with TCRdist sequence similarity added in when clustering inside HLA-allele-positive subsets. Repertoires with fewer than 30,000 or more than 120,000 public chains, plus five repertoires with anomalous nucleotide sharing, were excluded from co-occurrence clustering. TCRdb re-hosts the immuneACCESS table, in-frame sequences only. Its copies lack some clones; in the studies checked, an unresolved V gene accounts for under half of them, and the cause for the rest is not known. V, J and clone size are taken as reported in that table, and D and trimming were inferred from the DNA itself. This sample lists about 54,000 clones; around 82% were detected once. The ten top clones hold 3% of the sample.

The sample consisted of PBMCs. This clonotype originated in a woman aged 18-29 years in good health and CMV-seronegative.

This receptor carries the CDR3 CASSLATGPPYEQYF. The DNA sequence reads TGTGCCAGCAGCTTAGCGACAGGGCCCCCCTACGAGCAGTACTTC. Recombination linked TRBV11-2 to TRBJ2-7; TRBD1 matches 7 bases in the middle. Relative to germline, V is missing 1 base and J is missing 2 bases, with 5 bases of the junction outside any gene match. Per the germline V gene, SGHAT is the CDR1 and FQNNGV is the CDR2. The CDR3 spans 15 residues, from the cysteine through the phenylalanine. The kept DNA is CDR3 alone, 45 bases in frame from the first base.